A single sample gave rise to the 23 T cell receptor beta chains below, sequenced in a study of T cells in Graves' hyperthyroidism and ophthalmopathy. RNA transcripts provided the source from which TCR beta CDR3 regions were amplified. The TCR CDR3 first-round RT-PCR relied on the HTBI primer set. MiXCR, run by TCRdb on the multiplex PCR reads, gives a single entry per CDR3 protein. The sample yields under 400,000 distinct CDR3 sequences, approximately 25% seen once. The specimen was blood. The origin of the receptors is a man aged 50-59 years with Graves' hyperthyroidism.

A few counts support this clonotype. This chain uses TRBV7-3 with TRBJ2-5; D is undetermined. Between the trimmed V and J ends, which lost 3 bases and 5 bases, there was a span of 22 bases. Germline CDR1 SGHTA, CDR2 FQGTGA. There are 17 residues in the CDR3. CDR3 amino acids: CASSFNDRFALSETQYF. The CDR3 bases are TGTGCCAGCAGCTTTAACGACCGATTCGCACTTTCGGAGACCCAGTACTTC.

This clonotype was seen more than once but under ten times. The chain carries TRBV3-1 and TRBJ2-7, with TRBD1 identical over 7 bases. V shed 4 bases, J shed 3 bases, and the junction held 6 bases outside the gene matches. CDR3 length: 14 residues. Germline loops: CDR1 LGHDT, CDR2 YNNKEL (reference sequence). CDR3 loop: CASSRHGTVYEQYF. The CDR3 DNA sequence: TGTGCCAGCAGCCGCCACGGGACAGTCTACGAGCAGTACTTC.

Written as DNA, the CDR3 is TGTGCCAGCTCACCGGGACACCCGAACACTGAAGCTTTCTTT. It translates to CASSPGHPNTEAFF. V is TRBV18 and J is TRBJ1-1; perhaps TRBD1 as D (6 bases). CDR3 length equals 14 residues. V was cut by 3 bases and J by 1 base, with 9 bases left in between. The germline gives CDR1 KGHSH, CDR2 LQKENI.

The chain employs TRBV19 and TRBJ2-3, with TRBD1 identical over 9 bases. V gave up 4 bases and J gave up 2 bases; unmatched junction bases: 13. Germline V lookup: CDR1 LNHDA, CDR2 SQIVND (reference sequence). The CDR3 runs 18 residues. CDR3 in amino acids: CASSRGTGSLSHTDTQYF. CDR3 sequence (DNA): TGTGCCAGTAGTAGGGGGACAGGGTCTTTATCCCACACAGATACGCAGTATTTT.

This clonotype was detected many times. The chain carries TRBV6-6 and TRBJ2-1; 7 bases agree with TRBD2. The V gene's germline CDR1 is MNHNY and CDR2 SVGAGI (reference sequence). This CDR3 contains 17 residues. The ends lost 2 bases at V and 0 bases at J; junction bases unmatched: 7. The CDR3 DNA reads TGTGCCAGCAGTTACGGGCTAGCGGAAAGCTCCTACAATGAGCAGTTCTTC. Translated: CASSYGLAESSYNEQFF.

Details on this clonotype: Just one base apart from a much larger clone, this may be a read error. The chain couples TRBV5-1 to TRBJ2-2; possibly TRBD1 for D (6 bases). Per germline, CDR1 SGHRS and CDR2 YFSETQ. The CDR3 has 14 amino acids. CDR3 sequence (DNA): TGCGCCCGCAGCTTGGACAGCTTATCCGGGGAGCTGTTTTTT. Amino acids: CARSLDSLSGELFF. Based on the CDR3 plus reference TRBV5-1 and TRBJ2-2, the full variable domain is KAGVTQTPRYLIKTRGQQVTLSCSPISGHRSVSWYQQTPGQGLQFLFEYFSETQRNKGNFPGRFSGRQFSNSRSEMNVSTLELGDSALYLCARSLDSLSGELFFGEGSRLTVL.

The sample holds one count of this clonotype. The rearrangement links TRBV20-1 to TRBJ2-7; 14 bases are a match to TRBD2. Germline V CDR1 and CDR2: DFQATT, SNEGSKA (reference sequence). Unmatched junction bases numbered 14, after V lost 3 bases and J lost 4 bases. The CDR3 consists of 18 residues. This chain's CDR3 is CSASKGGPGLAGDYEQYF. The CDR3 nucleotides are TGCAGTGCTAGTAAGGGTGGGCCGGGACTAGCGGGAGATTACGAGCAGTACTTC.

The rearrangement joins TRBV19 to TRBJ2-5; 9 nucleotides line up with TRBD1. Germline loops: CDR1 LNHDA, CDR2 SQIVND (reference sequence). The CDR3 has 14 amino acids. Trimming cost V 1 base and J 4 bases; bases outside gene matches: 1. Here the CDR3 DNA reads TGTGCCAGTAGTATAGGACAGGGGGTAGAGACCCAGTACTTC. Translating gives CASSIGQGVETQYF.

This clonotype was seen only a few times. The chain combines TRBV10-2 with TRBJ2-5, with 7 bases identical to TRBD1. Looked up from germline, CDR1 is WSHSY and CDR2 is SAAADI. This CDR3 spans 14 amino acids. V was pared by 6 bases and J by 4 bases, with 8 bases of the junction left unmatched. CDR3 DNA sequence: TGCGCCAGCAGCCCCACACAGGGGAGAGAGACCCAGTACTTC. This gives the protein CASSPTQGRETQYF.

A few counts support this clonotype. The CDR3 DNA is TGCAGCGTTGCTGGAGGGTCCAATGAGCAGTTCTTC. It specifies CSVAGGSNEQFF. The chain couples TRBV29-1 to TRBJ2-1; tentatively, D is TRBD2 (6 bases). Germline CDR1 and CDR2: SQVTM and ANQGSEA. V lost 4 bases to trimming and J lost 6 bases, with 10 bases between them. The CDR3 runs 12 residues.

This clonotype was recorded only once. The V gene is TRBV6-4, the J gene TRBJ1-2, with D tentatively TRBD1 (6 bases). This CDR3 is built from 11 residues. V lost 4 bases and J 6 bases, leaving 6 bases between the germline ends. The germline V gene encodes CDR1 MRHNA and CDR2 SNTAGT. The CDR3 reads CASSGQDGYTF. In DNA form, the CDR3 reads TGTGCCAGCAGTGGACAGGATGGCTACACCTTC.

This clonotype has ten or more counts. CDR3 sequence: CASSLTGTGGRNEQFF. In DNA form, the CDR3 reads TGTGCCAGCAGTCTGACCGGGACAGGGGGCCGAAATGAGCAGTTCTTC. The chain carries TRBV2 and TRBJ2-1; 12 positions agree with TRBD1. This CDR3 has 16 residues. V shed 5 bases and J 7 bases; nucleotides not matched to a gene: 9. CDR1 and CDR2 from the germline V gene are SNHLY and FYNNEI.

This clonotype was picked up a small number of times. The rearrangement uses TRBV6-1 and TRBJ2-5; TRBD1 aligns across 7 bases. CDR1 and CDR2 from the germline V gene are MNHNS and SASEGT. Unmatched junction bases numbered 5, after V lost 5 bases and J lost 5 bases. The CDR3 has 13 residues. For the CDR3, the DNA is TGTGCCAGCAGTACGACAGGGAAGGAGACCCAGTACTTC. Translating gives CASSTTGKETQYF.

The V and J genes are TRBV29-1 and TRBJ2-3; 8 positions agree with TRBD2. The CDR3 is 15 residues long. Germline values: CDR1 SQVTM, CDR2 ANQGSEA. Trimming took 6 bases from V and 4 from J; bases not matched to a gene: 12. The CDR3 nucleotides are TGCAGCGTCTTTCCGGGGGGACTAGAGTCAGATACGCAGTATTTT. Its protein product is CSVFPGGLESDTQYF.

This clonotype was counted only a few times. The chain couples TRBV7-8 to TRBJ1-1; 10 bases match TRBD1. CDR1 is SGHVS and CDR2 is FQNEAQ in the germline V gene. The junction had 6 bases not matched to a gene; V was cut back by 3 bases and J by 2 bases. This CDR3 has 16 amino acids. The CDR3 here is CASSFHRDRGNTEAFF. The CDR3 DNA is TGTGCCAGCAGCTTCCACCGGGACAGGGGAAACACTGAAGCTTTCTTT.

The V and J genes are TRBV28 and TRBJ2-1; TRBD2 matches 8 bases. CDR1 is MDHEN, CDR2 SYDVKM, per germline. The CDR3 covers 18 residues. The ends lost 5 bases at V and 0 bases at J; junction bases unmatched: 12. The DNA for the CDR3 is TGTGCCAGCAGTCAACTAGCGGAAGGGCCCCGCTCCTACAATGAGCAGTTCTTC. Translating it yields CASSQLAEGPRSYNEQFF.

This clonotype was counted at least ten times. The chain combines TRBV20-1 with TRBJ2-7, with D perhaps matching TRBD2 (5 bases). This CDR3 comprises 13 residues. Trimming took 6 bases from V and 3 from J, leaving 15 bases between them. Germline V lookup: CDR1 DFQATT, CDR2 SNEGSKA (reference sequence). CDR3 sequence: CSAIRTGSYEQYF. The CDR3 DNA is TGCAGTGCAATTAGGACTGGAAGCTACGAGCAGTACTTC.

This clonotype was seen only a few times. The gene calls are TRBV20-1 and TRBJ2-1; D gene uncertain. Trimming shortened V by 0 bases and J by 12 bases, and 12 bases separated the two germline ends. The CDR3 is 12 residues long. Germline V gene data show CDR1 as DFQATT and CDR2 as SNEGSKA (reference sequence). The CDR3 is CSARDIGVGQFF. The CDR3 region has the DNA TGCAGTGCTAGAGATATCGGTGTTGGGCAGTTCTTC.

This clonotype was found a few times. V gene TRBV5-6 combines with J gene TRBJ2-7; 8 nucleotides align to TRBD1. CDR3 length equals 14 residues. The V segment lost 4 bases and the J segment 1 base; nucleotides outside the gene matches: 4. Germline V gene sequence: CDR1 SGHDT, CDR2 YYEEEE. CDR3 in DNA: TGTGCCAGCAGCAAGACAGGGGTGTCCTACGAGCAGTACTTC. This translates into CASSKTGVSYEQYF.

This clonotype was picked up many times. The genes are TRBV15 and TRBJ2-7, with D possibly being TRBD2 (6 bases). Per the germline V gene, CDR1 is LNHNV and CDR2 is YYDKDF (reference sequence). CDR3 length equals 17 residues. The V and J ends lost 1 base and 2 bases respectively, with 18 bases between them. CDR3 loop: CATSRGIEAGWTYEQYF. In DNA, the CDR3 is TGTGCCACCAGCAGAGGCATTGAAGCGGGTTGGACCTACGAGCAGTACTTC. The whole variable domain, filled in from reference TRBV15 and TRBJ2-7, reads DAMVIQNPRYQVTQFGKPVTLSCSQTLNHNVMYWYQQKSSQAPKLLFHYYDKDFNNEADTPDNFQSRRPNTSFCFLDIRSPGLGDTAMYLCATSRGIEAGWTYEQYFGPGTRLTVT.

This clonotype was detected a few times. The rearrangement links TRBV5-1 to TRBJ2-7; a possible D gene is TRBD2 (5 bases). Germline assignment: CDR1 SGHRS and CDR2 YFSETQ. V was trimmed by 5 bases and J by 6 bases, leaving 12 bases between them. CDR3 length: 12 amino acids. CDR3: CASRSDWGEQYF. The CDR3 DNA reads TGCGCCAGCAGATCGGACTGGGGCGAGCAGTACTTC.

The chain joins TRBV20-1 to TRBJ2-5; D is possibly TRBD1 (6 bases). V lost 6 bases to trimming and J lost 4 bases, with 12 bases between them. Germline-derived CDR1 and CDR2 are DFQATT and SNEGSKA (reference sequence). The CDR3 loop spans 12 amino acids. CDR3 region: CSARTARETQYF. Here the CDR3 DNA reads TGCAGTGCCAGGACAGCCCGAGAGACCCAGTACTTC.

The genes are TRBV10-3 and TRBJ1-5; no reliable D call. Between the trimmed V and J ends, which lost 4 bases and 3 bases, there was a span of 7 bases. The CDR3 totals 13 residues. Germline CDR1 ENHRY, CDR2 SYGVKD. The CDR3, as DNA: TGTGCCATCAGTGGTCATTCCAATCAGCCCCAGCATTTT. It translates to CAISGHSNQPQHF.